The 10 T cell receptor beta chains below come from one sample, sequenced in a study of blood T cell repertoires in COVID-19. TCRdb's table, derived via immunoSEQ multiplex PCR, lists solely in-frame clones and lacks some. In the table there are more than 70,000 clones, 75% to 90% of which are singletons. The sequenced sample consisted of peripheral blood. The source of these receptors is a woman older than 75 with acute or convalescent COVID-19.

The chain's CDR3 is CASLGTGVSLAFF. In DNA form, the CDR3 reads TGTGCCAGTTTAGGGACAGGGGTTTCCTTAGCTTTCTTT. The chain employs TRBV19 and TRBJ1-1; 10 positions agree with TRBD1. Germline assignment: CDR1 LNHDA and CDR2 SQIVND (reference sequence). CDR3 length: 13 amino acids. Trimming took 8 bases from V and 10 from J; bases not matched to a gene: 10.

The V gene is TRBV9, the J gene TRBJ1-1; D gene ambiguous. Germline V gene data show CDR1 as SGDLS and CDR2 as YYNGEE. The CDR3 extends over 15 amino acids. Trimming removed 0 bases from V and 4 bases from J, with 13 bases in between. The CDR3 nucleotides read TGTGCCAGCAGCGTAGAAGCAGGAATCGGCACTGAAGCTTTCTTT. Amino acid sequence: CASSVEAGIGTEAFF.

This chain joins TRBV29-1 and TRBJ2-1; D is possibly TRBD2 (5 bases). This CDR3 comprises 11 residues. CDR1 is SQVTM and CDR2 is ANQGSEA in the germline V gene. V shed 7 bases and J shed 3 bases, with 7 bases lying between them. CDR3 bases: TGCAGCGGACGGGACTACAATGAGCAGTTCTTC. Translation gives CSGRDYNEQFF.

About this clone itself: A junction end diverges from the germline sequence, so it may reflect a read error. This chain links TRBV7-7 with TRBJ2-3; D perhaps matches TRBD1 (7 bases). Germline V lookup: CDR1 SSHAT, CDR2 FNYEAQ (reference sequence). There are 16 residues in the CDR3. In DNA form, the CDR3 reads TGTGCTAGCAGCCTACGGAGGGGACAGAACATAGATACGCAGTATTTT. It yields the protein CASSLRRGQNIDTQYF.

The chain uses TRBV7-9 and TRBJ1-6, with a possible D match to TRBD1 (6 bases). The CDR3 totals 17 residues. The germline V and J ends were trimmed by 2 bases and 6 bases, with 17 bases remaining between them. Germline CDR1 and CDR2: SEHNR and FQNEAQ (reference sequence). The CDR3 loop reads CASSLMSSRGGNSPLHF. CDR3 in DNA: TGTGCCAGCAGCTTAATGTCGAGCAGGGGCGGTAATTCACCCCTCCACTTT.

The chain links TRBV30 to TRBJ1-4; 7 bases align to TRBD1. The CDR3 is 13 amino acids. CDR1 and CDR2 (germline): GTSNPN, SVGIG (reference sequence). V was pared by 4 bases and J by 3 bases, with 2 bases of the junction left unmatched. CDR3 in amino acids: CAWKGQPNEKLFF. The CDR3 nucleotides read TGTGCCTGGAAGGGACAGCCTAATGAAAAACTGTTTTTT.

The gene calls are TRBV6-5 and TRBJ1-2; 8 nucleotides agree with TRBD1. V lost 6 bases and J lost 3; bases outside the gene matches: 9. The CDR3 is 15 amino acids. Per the germline V gene, CDR1 is MNHEY and CDR2 is SVGAGI. Written as DNA, the CDR3 is TGTGCCAGCAGCCGGACAGGGAGAGGACACTATGGCTACACCTTC. This encodes CASSRTGRGHYGYTF.

CDR3 protein: CASSLGHFGDYGYTF. DNA of the CDR3: TGCGCCAGCAGCTTAGGACATTTTGGGGACTATGGCTACACCTTC. The chain carries TRBV5-1 and TRBJ1-2, with a possible D match to TRBD1 (5 bases). CDR1 and CDR2 (germline): SGHRS, YFSETQ. The CDR3 consists of 15 residues. V was pared by 2 bases and J by 3 bases, with 14 bases between.

This chain links TRBV19 with TRBJ1-2, with TRBD1 matching over 9 bases. V shed 4 bases, J shed 7 bases, and the junction held 10 bases outside the gene matches. The length of the CDR3 is 15 residues. Germline V gene data show CDR1 as LNHDA and CDR2 as SQIVND (reference sequence). The CDR3 region is CASSNSRTGEIGYTF. The CDR3 DNA is TGTGCCAGTAGTAATTCCCGGACAGGGGAGATTGGCTACACCTTC. Using reference TRBV19 and TRBJ1-2 for the parts outside the CDR3, the full variable domain is DGGITQSPKYLFRKEGQNVTLSCEQNLNHDAMYWYRQDPGQGLRLIYYSQIVNDFQKGDIAEGYSVSREKKESFPLTVTSAQKNPTAFYLCASSNSRTGEIGYTFGSGTRLTVV.

The chain joins TRBV21-1 to TRBJ1-4. TRBV21-1 is recorded as a pseudogene. The CDR3 runs 18 residues. The CDR3 region is CASSKDELGGVTNEKLFF. DNA for the CDR3: TGTGCCAGCAGCAAAGACGAATTAGGGGGGGTAACTAATGAAAAACTGTTTTTT.